A single sample is the source of the 17 T cell receptor beta chains below, sequenced in a study of regulatory T cells in long-lasting Graves disease. The time point was: newly diagnosed GD, antithyroid drugs for less than 3 months. Scientists built the TCR library using RNA that was extracted from PBMCs. Combining iRepertoire HTBI primers with Arm-PCR of CDR3 regions, the authors built TCR beta libraries. TCRdb itself ran the multiplex PCR reads through MiXCR, one entry per CDR3 protein. The table records about 530,000 distinct CDR3 sequences, 15% to 20% of them present only once. This sample was shared with a second study, whose subject was T cells in Graves' hyperthyroidism and ophthalmopathy.

Sequencing used peripheral blood mononuclear cells (PBMCs), obtained at new diagnosis, from a patient treated with antithyroid drugs. These receptors came from a woman aged 35-65 years with Graves disease.

This clonotype was recorded at least ten times. The chain carries TRBV2 and TRBJ2-3; a possible D gene is TRBD2 (6 bases). Per germline, CDR1 SNHLY and CDR2 FYNNEI. V lost 5 bases and J lost 4, with 13 bases in between. The CDR3 extends over 14 amino acids. CDR3 DNA: TGTGCCAGCAGTTCGGGTACGGGGGCAGATACGCAGTATTTT. It yields the protein CASSSGTGADTQYF.

This clonotype was observed a handful of times. This chain uses TRBV12-3 or TRBV12-4 with TRBJ1-4, with no clear D. The CDR3 loop spans 14 amino acids. V lost 4 bases to trimming and J lost 5 bases, with 11 bases between them. The CDR3, as DNA: TGTGCCAGCAGTTACTCCGGAGGGAATGAAAAACTGTTTTTT. This sequence encodes CASSYSGGNEKLFF.

A few counts support this clonotype. The chain is built from TRBV7-9 and TRBJ1-3; possible D gene TRBD1, 6 bases. The V gene lost 5 bases and the J gene lost 2 bases, with 13 bases spanning the gap. Germline CDR1 and CDR2: SEHNR and FQNEAQ (reference sequence). The CDR3 runs to 15 residues. The CDR3 DNA reads as TGTGCCAGCAGCACAACAGGGACCCCTGGAAACACCATATATTTT. Residues: CASSTTGTPGNTIYF.

This clonotype was seen repeatedly, ten times or more. The rearrangement joins TRBV28 to TRBJ2-3; D is unresolved. This CDR3 has 13 amino acids. Germline CDR1 MDHEN, CDR2 SYDVKM. Trimming took 5 bases from V and 6 from J, leaving 12 bases between them. Here the CDR3 DNA reads TGTGCCAGCAGTCCGGGCCCCCGGGATACGCAGTATTTT. Translation: CASSPGPRDTQYF.

The chain joins TRBV11-2 to TRBJ2-1, with 7 bases identical to TRBD1. V lost 3 bases, J lost 6 bases, and 8 bases stayed unmatched. The CDR3 runs to 15 residues. Per the germline V gene, CDR1 is SGHAT and CDR2 is FQNNGV. CDR3 in amino acids: CASSFATGVFNEQFF. CDR3 coding DNA: TGTGCCAGCAGCTTTGCCACAGGGGTCTTCAATGAGCAGTTCTTC.

This clonotype turned up a few times. V usage is TRBV3-1 and J usage is TRBJ1-2; D possibly corresponds to TRBD1 (5 bases). Germline loops: CDR1 LGHDT, CDR2 YNNKEL (reference sequence). The CDR3 extends over 14 amino acids. Trimming pared 0 bases from V and 5 bases from J, leaving 10 bases between. The CDR3 loop is CASSQELAGYGYTF. CDR3 coding DNA: TGTGCCAGCAGCCAAGAGCTAGCAGGGTATGGCTACACCTTC.

This clonotype was detected only a few times. V and J are TRBV30 and TRBJ1-4, with D perhaps TRBD1 (5 bases). V was shortened by 5 bases and J by 4 bases, with 11 bases between the two germline ends. The CDR3 has 13 amino acids. Germline loops: CDR1 GTSNPN, CDR2 SVGIG (reference sequence). The CDR3, as DNA: TGTGCCTGGTCTACAGGCTTTAATGAAAAACTGTTTTTT. This translates into CAWSTGFNEKLFF. The variable domain in full, completed from reference TRBV30 and TRBJ1-4, reads SQTIHQWPATLVQPVGSPLSLECTVEGTSNPNLYWYRQAAGRGLQLLFYSVGIGQISSEVPQNLSASRPQDRQFILSSKKLLLSDSGFYLCAWSTGFNEKLFFGSGTQLSVL.

The table lists this clonotype with many counts. This chain joins TRBV3-1 and TRBJ2-1; D is unclear. With 4 bases removed from V and 7 bases from J, the gap between germline ends came to 11 bases. CDR3 length equals 13 residues. In germline, CDR1 is LGHDT, CDR2 YNNKEL (reference sequence). Here the CDR3 reads CASSPTYGNEQFF. As DNA, the CDR3 is TGTGCCAGCAGCCCTACCTATGGGAATGAGCAGTTCTTC.

This clonotype turned up a few times. This sequence joins TRBV7-9 and TRBJ1-1, with 10 bases fitting TRBD1. This CDR3 contains 16 residues. V trimming: 8 bases; J trimming: 6 bases; junction bases outside the gene matches: 15. The germline V gene has CDR1 SEHNR and CDR2 FQNEAQ (reference sequence). CDR3 nucleotides: TGTGCCAGCGATTCCCAGCCGGGACAGGGGACCTCTGAAGCTTTCTTT. Its translation is CASDSQPGQGTSEAFF.

The chain joins TRBV29-1 to TRBJ2-1, with 11 bases identical to TRBD1. The germline V gene has CDR1 SQVTM and CDR2 ANQGSEA. The CDR3 is made up of 14 amino acids. With 3 bases clipped from V and 6 bases from J, the junction kept 4 bases outside the gene matches. In nucleotides, the CDR3 is TGCAGCGTTGATTTTGGGACAGGGGGCAATGAGCAGTTCTTC. Translation gives CSVDFGTGGNEQFF.

The chain couples TRBV7-6 to TRBJ1-2; 8 bases match TRBD1. The junction had 12 bases not matched to a gene; V was cut back by 4 bases and J by 8 bases. The CDR3 totals 15 residues. Germline loops: CDR1 SGHVS, CDR2 FNYEAQ. The CDR3 nucleotides read TGTGCCAGCAGCTCCGGGACAGGTCCCAGGGTGGGCTACACCTTC. Its translation is CASSSGTGPRVGYTF.

V is TRBV10-3 and J is TRBJ2-5; D may be TRBD2 (6 bases). V was cut by 7 bases and J by 3 bases, with 12 bases left in between. Germline CDR1 and CDR2: ENHRY and SYGVKD. The CDR3 length is 13 residues. The CDR3 DNA reads TGTGCCATCACCGGAGGGGTCGAAGAGACCCAGTACTTC. This codes for CAITGGVEETQYF.

The table lists this clonotype with a few counts. This rearrangement joins TRBV27 to TRBJ2-5, with 9 bases that match TRBD2. The junction had 0 bases not matched to a gene; V was cut back by 4 bases and J by 3 bases. Germline CDR1 is MNHEY and CDR2 is SMNVEV (reference sequence). The CDR3 extends over 13 amino acids. DNA of the CDR3: TGTGCCAGCAGTTCTAGCGGGGAAGAGACCCAGTACTTC. Residues: CASSSSGEETQYF.

The table lists this clonotype with a few counts. The chain couples TRBV28 to TRBJ2-2; possible D gene TRBD1, 6 bases. The CDR3 totals 14 residues. Trimming took 7 bases from V and 0 from J, leaving 9 bases between them. CDR1 is MDHEN and CDR2 is SYDVKM in the germline V gene. CDR3 nucleotide sequence: TGTGCCAGCACGGGGACAACGAACACCGGGGAGCTGTTTTTT. Its translation: CASTGTTNTGELFF.

This clonotype was detected only a few times. The chain recombines TRBV5-4 with TRBJ2-2, with 9 nucleotides matching TRBD1. Looked up from germline, CDR1 is SGHNT and CDR2 is YYREEE (reference sequence). The CDR3 is 16 residues long. With V trimmed by 4 bases and J by 4 bases, 8 bases remained unmatched. Here the CDR3 DNA reads TGTGCCAGCAGCATCCGGGACAGGGACGGCACCGGGGAGCTGTTTTTT. Its translation: CASSIRDRDGTGELFF.

There are many counts of this clonotype. The V call is TRBV7-3, the J call TRBJ2-5; maybe TRBD2 (6 bases). With 5 bases removed from V and 5 bases from J, the gap between germline ends came to 12 bases. The CDR3 is made up of 13 amino acids. Germline values: CDR1 SGHTA, CDR2 FQGTGA. This chain's CDR3 is CASSAAGRETQYF. The CDR3 DNA sequence: TGTGCCAGCAGCGCCGCGGGGCGCGAGACCCAGTACTTC. The whole variable domain, filled in from reference TRBV7-3 and TRBJ2-5, reads GAGVSQTPSNKVTEKGKYVELRCDPISGHTALYWYRQSLGQGPEFLIYFQGTGAADDSGLPNDRFFAVRPEGSVSTLKIQRTERGDSAVYLCASSAAGRETQYFGPGTRLLVL.

CDR3 in amino acids: CASSLNSKMNTEAFF. Written as DNA, the CDR3 is TGTGCCAGCAGCCTCAACAGTAAAATGAACACTGAAGCTTTCTTT. The chain has TRBV3-1 and TRBJ1-1; D remains ambiguous. Germline CDR1 is LGHDT and CDR2 is YNNKEL (reference sequence). Between the trimmed V and J ends, which lost 4 bases and 0 bases, there was a span of 12 bases. CDR3 length equals 15 residues.